This T cell receptor beta chain was sequenced during a study of blood T cell repertoires in COVID-19. CDR3 size: 11 residues. Germline-derived CDR1 and CDR2 are DFQATT and SNEGSKA (reference sequence). V lost 3 bases to trimming and J lost 5 bases, with 5 bases between them. Per the authors' pipeline: Reference gene primer amplification in the assay estimated nucleated cell counts. Sequenced by immunoSEQ multiplex PCR; TCRdb stores in-frame clones only, minus some. V and J calls and clone size are those listed in that table; D and trimming were worked out from the DNA. The sample gives about 220,000 clones, about four fifths of which show up once; less than 7% is in the top ten. Living in about two dozen US areas, the participants were between roughly 18 and 90 years of age. Donors in Cohort 3 who had recovered were those with two negative PCRs, healthcare professional clearance, or resolution of their symptoms.

The receptor's source is a woman in her thirties or forties who had recovered from COVID-19. The sample taken for sequencing was PBMCs or T cells enriched from blood (not recorded which). The chain employs TRBV20-1 and TRBJ2-1; unclear D gene. This CDR3 is CSARRNNEQFF. The CDR3 DNA is TGCAGTGCTAGGCGAAACAATGAGCAGTTCTTC.